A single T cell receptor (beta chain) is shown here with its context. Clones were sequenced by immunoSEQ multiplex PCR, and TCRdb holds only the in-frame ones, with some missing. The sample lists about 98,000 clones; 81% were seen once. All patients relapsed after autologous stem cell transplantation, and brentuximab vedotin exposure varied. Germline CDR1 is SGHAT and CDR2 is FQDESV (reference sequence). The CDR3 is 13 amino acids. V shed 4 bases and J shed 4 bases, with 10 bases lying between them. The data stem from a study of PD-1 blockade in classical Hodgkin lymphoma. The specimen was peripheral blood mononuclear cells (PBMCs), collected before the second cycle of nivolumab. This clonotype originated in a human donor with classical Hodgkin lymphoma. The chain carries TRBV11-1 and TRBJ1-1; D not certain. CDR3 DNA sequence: TGTGCCAGCAGCTCGGACCGTATCACTGAAGCTTTCTTT. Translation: CASSSDRITEAFF.